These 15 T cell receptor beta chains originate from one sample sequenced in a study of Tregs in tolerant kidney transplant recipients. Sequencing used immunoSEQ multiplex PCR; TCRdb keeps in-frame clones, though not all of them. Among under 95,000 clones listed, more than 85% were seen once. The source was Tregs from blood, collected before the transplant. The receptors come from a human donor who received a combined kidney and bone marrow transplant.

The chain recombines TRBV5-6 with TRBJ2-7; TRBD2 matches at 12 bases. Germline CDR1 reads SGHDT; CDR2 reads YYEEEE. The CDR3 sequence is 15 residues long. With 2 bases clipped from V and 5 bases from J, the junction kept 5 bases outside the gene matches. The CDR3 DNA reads TGTGCCAGCAGCTTTACCAGACTAGCGGGAGACGAGCAGTACTTC. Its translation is CASSFTRLAGDEQYF.

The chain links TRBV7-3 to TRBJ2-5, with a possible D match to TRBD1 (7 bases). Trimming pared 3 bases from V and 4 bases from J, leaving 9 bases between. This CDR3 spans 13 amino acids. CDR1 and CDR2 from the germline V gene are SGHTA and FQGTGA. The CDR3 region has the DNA TGTGCCAGCAGCTTTCAGGGGGGAGAGACCCAGTACTTC. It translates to CASSFQGGETQYF.

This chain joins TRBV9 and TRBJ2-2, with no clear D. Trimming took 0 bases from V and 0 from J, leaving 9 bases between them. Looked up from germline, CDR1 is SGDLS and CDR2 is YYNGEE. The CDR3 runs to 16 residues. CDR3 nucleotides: TGTGCCAGCAGCGTAGAAGCAGGTTCGAACACCGGGGAGCTGTTTTTT. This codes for CASSVEAGSNTGELFF.

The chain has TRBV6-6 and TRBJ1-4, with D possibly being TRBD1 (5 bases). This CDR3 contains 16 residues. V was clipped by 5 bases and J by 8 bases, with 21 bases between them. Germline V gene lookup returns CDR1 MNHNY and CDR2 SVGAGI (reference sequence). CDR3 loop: CASSVKGWGSKEKLFF. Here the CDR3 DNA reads TGTGCCAGCAGTGTAAAAGGATGGGGGAGCAAAGAAAAACTGTTTTTT.

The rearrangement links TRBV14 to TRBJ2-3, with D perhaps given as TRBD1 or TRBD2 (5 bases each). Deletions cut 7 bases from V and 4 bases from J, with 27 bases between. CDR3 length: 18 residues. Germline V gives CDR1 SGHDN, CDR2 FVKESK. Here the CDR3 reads CASTPRDGRSVGADTQYF. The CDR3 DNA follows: TGTGCCAGCACCCCTCGGGACGGACGCTCCGTTGGCGCAGATACGCAGTATTTT.

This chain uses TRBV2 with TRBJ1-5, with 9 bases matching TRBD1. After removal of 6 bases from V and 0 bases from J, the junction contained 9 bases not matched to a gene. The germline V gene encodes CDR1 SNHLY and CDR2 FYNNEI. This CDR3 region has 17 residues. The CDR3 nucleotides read TGTGCCAGCAGCCGGGACAGGGACGTTTATAGCAATCAGCCCCAGCATTTT. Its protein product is CASSRDRDVYSNQPQHF.

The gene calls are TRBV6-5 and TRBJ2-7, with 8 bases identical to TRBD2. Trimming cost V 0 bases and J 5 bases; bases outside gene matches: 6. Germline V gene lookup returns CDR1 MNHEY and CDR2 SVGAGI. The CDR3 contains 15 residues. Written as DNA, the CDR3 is TGTGCCAGCAGTTACTCCTCGGGAGGGCCGCACGAGCAGTACTTC. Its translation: CASSYSSGGPHEQYF.

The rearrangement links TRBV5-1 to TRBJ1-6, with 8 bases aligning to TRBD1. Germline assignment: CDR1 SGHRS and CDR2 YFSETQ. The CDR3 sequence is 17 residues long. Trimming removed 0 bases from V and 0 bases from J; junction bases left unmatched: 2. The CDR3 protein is CASSLDTGGSYNSPLHF. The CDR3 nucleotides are TGCGCCAGCAGCTTGGATACAGGGGGCTCCTATAATTCACCCCTCCACTTT.

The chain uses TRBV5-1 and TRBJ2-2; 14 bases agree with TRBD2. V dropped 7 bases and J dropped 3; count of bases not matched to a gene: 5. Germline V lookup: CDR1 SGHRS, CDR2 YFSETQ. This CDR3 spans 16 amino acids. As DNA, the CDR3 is TGCGCCAGCCGGACTAGCGGGAGGTCCGACACCGGGGAGCTGTTTTTT. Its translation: CASRTSGRSDTGELFF. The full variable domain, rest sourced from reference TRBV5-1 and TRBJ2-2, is KAGVTQTPRYLIKTRGQQVTLSCSPISGHRSVSWYQQTPGQGLQFLFEYFSETQRNKGNFPGRFSGRQFSNSRSEMNVSTLELGDSALYLCASRTSGRSDTGELFFGEGSRLTVL.

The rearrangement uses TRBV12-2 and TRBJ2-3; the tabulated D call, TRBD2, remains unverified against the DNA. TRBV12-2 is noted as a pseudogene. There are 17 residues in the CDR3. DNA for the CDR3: TGTGCAAGTCGCTTACGAGCGGGGGAAGGTAAAACAGATACGCAGTATTTT. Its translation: CASRLRAGEGKTDTQYF.

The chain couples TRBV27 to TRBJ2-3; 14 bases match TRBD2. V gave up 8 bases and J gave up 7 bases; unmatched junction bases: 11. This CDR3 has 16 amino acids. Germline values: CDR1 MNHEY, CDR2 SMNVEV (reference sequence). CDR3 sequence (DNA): TGTGCCAGCGGCCCGAGACTAGCGGGAGGGAGAAATACGCAGTATTTT. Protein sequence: CASGPRLAGGRNTQYF.

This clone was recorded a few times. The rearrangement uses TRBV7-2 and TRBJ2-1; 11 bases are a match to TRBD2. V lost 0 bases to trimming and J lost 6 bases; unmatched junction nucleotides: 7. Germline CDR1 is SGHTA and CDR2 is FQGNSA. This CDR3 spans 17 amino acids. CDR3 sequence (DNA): TGTGCCAGCAGCTTAGCCAGCCTAGCGGGAGGTCGCAATGAGCAGTTCTTC. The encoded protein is CASSLASLAGGRNEQFF.

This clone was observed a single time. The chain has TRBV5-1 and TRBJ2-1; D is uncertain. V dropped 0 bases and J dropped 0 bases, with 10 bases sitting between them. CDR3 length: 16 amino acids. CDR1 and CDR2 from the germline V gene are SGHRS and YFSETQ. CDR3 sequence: CASSLEALGSYNEQFF. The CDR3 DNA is TGCGCCAGCAGCTTGGAAGCGTTGGGCTCCTACAATGAGCAGTTCTTC.

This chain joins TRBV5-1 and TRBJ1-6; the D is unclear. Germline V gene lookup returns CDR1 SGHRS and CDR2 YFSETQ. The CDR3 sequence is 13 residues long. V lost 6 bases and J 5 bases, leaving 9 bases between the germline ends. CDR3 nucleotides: TGCGCCAGCAAGGAGGGCGATAATTCACCCCTCCACTTT. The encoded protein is CASKEGDNSPLHF.

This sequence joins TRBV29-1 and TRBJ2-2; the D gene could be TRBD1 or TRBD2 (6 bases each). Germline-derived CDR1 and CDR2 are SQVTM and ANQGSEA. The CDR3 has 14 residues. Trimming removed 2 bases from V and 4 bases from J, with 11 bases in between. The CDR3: CSVERGAGTGELFF. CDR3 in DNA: TGCAGCGTTGAAAGGGGGGCTGGCACCGGGGAGCTGTTTTTT.